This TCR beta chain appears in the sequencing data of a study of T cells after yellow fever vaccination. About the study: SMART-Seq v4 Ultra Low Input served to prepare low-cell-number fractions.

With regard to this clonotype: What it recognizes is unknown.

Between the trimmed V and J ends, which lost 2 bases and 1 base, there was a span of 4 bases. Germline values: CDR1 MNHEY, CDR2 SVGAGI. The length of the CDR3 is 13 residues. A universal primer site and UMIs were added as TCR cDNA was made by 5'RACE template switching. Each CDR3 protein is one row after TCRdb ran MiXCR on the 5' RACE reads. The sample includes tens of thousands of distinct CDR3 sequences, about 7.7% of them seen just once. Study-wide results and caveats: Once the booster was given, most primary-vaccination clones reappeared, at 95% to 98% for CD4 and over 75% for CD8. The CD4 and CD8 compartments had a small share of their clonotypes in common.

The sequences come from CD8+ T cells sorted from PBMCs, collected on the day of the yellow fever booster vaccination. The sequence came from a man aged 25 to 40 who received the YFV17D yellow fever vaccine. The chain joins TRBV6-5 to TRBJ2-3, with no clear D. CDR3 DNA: TGTGCCAGCAGTTACATCGGCACAGATACGCAGTATTTT. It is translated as CASSYIGTDTQYF.